These 21 T cell receptor beta chains originate from one sample sequenced in a study of blood T cell repertoires in COVID-19. The assay was immunoSEQ multiplex PCR, and TCRdb's table has in-frame clones only and misses some. Of 250,000 or so clones listed, 75% to 90% are singletons. Sequenced: peripheral blood. The receptor source for this set is a man between 25 and 39 years old with active or convalescent COVID-19.

The chain carries TRBV2 and TRBJ2-3, with D possibly being TRBD2 (5 bases). CDR1 and CDR2 (germline): SNHLY, FYNNEI. The CDR3 spans 15 residues. V was shortened by 6 bases and J by 2 bases, with 15 bases between the two germline ends. The CDR3 coding sequence is TGTGCCAGCAGCGAAATTCGGGGATACACAGATACGCAGTATTTT. This translates into CASSEIRGYTDTQYF.

The CDR3 sequence: CASRDARSGSYNSPLHF. The CDR3 DNA sequence: TGTGCCAGCAGGGATGCGCGGTCCGGCTCCTATAATTCACCCCTCCACTTT. This chain connects TRBV5-6 to TRBJ1-6; D gene unclear. The CDR3 extends over 17 amino acids. The germline V gene has CDR1 SGHDT and CDR2 YYEEEE. Trimming cost V 5 bases and J 0 bases, with 15 bases left between them.

The rearrangement joins TRBV4-3 to TRBJ1-2, with 7 bases matching TRBD1. The CDR3 is 16 amino acids. After removal of 2 bases from V and 6 bases from J, the junction contained 12 bases not matched to a gene. Germline CDR1 is LGHNA and CDR2 is YSLEER. This CDR3 reads CASSQSQRQGVDGYTF. The CDR3 DNA sequence: TGCGCCAGCAGCCAATCCCAGAGACAGGGAGTGGATGGCTACACCTTC.

The chain joins TRBV5-1 to TRBJ2-2; D unresolved. Germline V lookup: CDR1 SGHRS, CDR2 YFSETQ. The CDR3 runs 12 residues. V was trimmed by 0 bases and J by 5 bases, leaving 2 bases between them. CDR3 in amino acids: CASSLATGELFF. For the CDR3, the DNA is TGCGCCAGCAGCTTGGCGACCGGGGAGCTGTTTTTT. The whole variable domain, remainder taken from reference TRBV5-1 and TRBJ2-2, is KAGVTQTPRYLIKTRGQQVTLSCSPISGHRSVSWYQQTPGQGLQFLFEYFSETQRNKGNFPGRFSGRQFSNSRSEMNVSTLELGDSALYLCASSLATGELFFGEGSRLTVL.

The chain joins TRBV3-1 (or the pseudogene TRBV3-2) to TRBJ2-5; 7 bases are shared with TRBD1. The CDR3 runs to 15 residues. Germline lookup yields CDR1 LGHDT and CDR2 YNNKEL (reference sequence). V gave up 2 bases and J gave up 5 bases; unmatched junction bases: 8. The CDR3 DNA reads as TGTGCCAGCAGCCAAAACCAGGGGGTAAGCGAGACCCAGTACTTC. This sequence encodes CASSQNQGVSETQYF.

The V call is TRBV19, the J call TRBJ1-5, with 7 bases lining up with TRBD1. The V segment lost 6 bases and the J segment 0 bases; nucleotides outside the gene matches: 5. Per the germline V gene, CDR1 is LNHDA and CDR2 is SQIVND (reference sequence). This CDR3 contains 15 residues. CDR3: CASRRTGDSNQPQHF. The CDR3, as DNA: TGTGCCAGTAGAAGGACAGGAGATAGCAATCAGCCCCAGCATTTT.

The chain uses TRBV6-5 and TRBJ2-3, with 7 positions matching TRBD2. The V segment lost 4 bases and the J segment 3 bases; nucleotides outside the gene matches: 7. The CDR3 runs 15 residues. Germline CDR1 is MNHEY and CDR2 is SVGAGI. CDR3 sequence (DNA): TGTGCCAGCAGTTTTACGGGGGGAGATACAGATACGCAGTATTTT. Residues: CASSFTGGDTDTQYF.

The chain uses TRBV3-1 (or the pseudogene TRBV3-2) and TRBJ2-1; TRBD2 matches at 14 bases. This CDR3 is 17 amino acids long. The V gene end was trimmed by 4 bases and the J gene end by 10 bases; junction bases not matched to a gene: 12. In germline, CDR1 is LGHDT, CDR2 YNNKEL (reference sequence). The CDR3 DNA reads TGTGCCAGCAGCCCCATCCCGACTAGCGGGGGGGTTGGGGAGCAGTTCTTC. This translates into CASSPIPTSGGVGEQFF.

This chain links TRBV6-5 with TRBJ1-5, with TRBD1 identical over 7 bases. This CDR3 is 13 amino acids long. The J segment lost 6 bases and the V segment lost 5 bases, leaving 4 bases of the junction unmatched. CDR1 is MNHEY, CDR2 SVGAGI, per germline. Here the CDR3 reads CASSRTGVQPQHF. The CDR3 DNA reads as TGTGCCAGCAGTCGTACAGGGGTTCAGCCCCAGCATTTT.

The chain recombines TRBV19 with TRBJ2-7; D may be TRBD1 (5 bases). V was clipped by 0 bases and J by 1 base, with 10 bases between them. Germline assignment: CDR1 LNHDA and CDR2 SQIVND (reference sequence). The CDR3 covers 15 residues. CDR3 amino acids: CASSIDPGRSYEQYF. CDR3 DNA sequence: TGTGCCAGTAGTATAGATCCAGGGCGATCCTACGAGCAGTACTTC.

The chain couples TRBV9 to TRBJ2-2, with TRBD2 matching 9 bases. The CDR3 sequence is 16 residues long. The J segment lost 1 base and the V segment lost 4 bases, leaving 5 bases of the junction unmatched. Germline V gene sequence: CDR1 SGDLS, CDR2 YYNGEE. The CDR3 DNA sequence: TGTGCCAGCAGCTCCCGACTAGCGGAGAACACCGGGGAGCTGTTTTTT. Protein: CASSSRLAENTGELFF.

In nucleotides, the CDR3 is TGTGCCTGGAGTGTAACGGGGGTAGGGCAGCCCCAGCATTTT. It is translated as CAWSVTGVGQPQHF. This rearrangement joins TRBV30 to TRBJ1-5; maybe TRBD1 (5 bases). This CDR3 has 14 residues. V was trimmed by 0 bases and J by 7 bases, leaving 13 bases between them. Germline values: CDR1 GTSNPN, CDR2 SVGIG (reference sequence).

V and J are TRBV24-1 and TRBJ2-3, with no clear D. CDR1 and CDR2 (germline): KGHDR, SFDVKD. Trimming removed 1 base from V and 3 bases from J, with 7 bases in between. The CDR3 sequence is 14 residues long. This CDR3 reads CATSDFPATDTQYF. Written as DNA, the CDR3 is TGTGCCACCAGTGATTTCCCTGCGACAGATACGCAGTATTTT.

The rearrangement uses TRBV3-1 (or the pseudogene TRBV3-2) and TRBJ1-4; D is uncertain. Germline assignment: CDR1 LGHDT and CDR2 YNNKEL (reference sequence). Trimming left V 3 bases short and J 8 bases short, with 13 bases between. The CDR3 is made up of 14 amino acids. CDR3 DNA sequence: TGTGCCAGCAGCCACCGGCAGGCCGTGGAAAAACTGTTTTTT. Protein: CASSHRQAVEKLFF.

This clone showed up just a few times. The chain couples TRBV27 to TRBJ2-1; D gene unclear. Deletions cut 6 bases from V and 0 bases from J, with 15 bases between. This CDR3 comprises 16 residues. From germline, CDR1 is MNHEY and CDR2 SMNVEV (reference sequence). CDR3 bases: TGTGCCAGCAGGGCTGGCGGCCCGAGCTCCTACAATGAGCAGTTCTTC. Amino acid sequence: CASRAGGPSSYNEQFF.

This clone was found once. This chain links TRBV28 with TRBJ1-5, with TRBD1 as a possible D gene (5 bases). Germline values: CDR1 MDHEN, CDR2 SYDVKM. The CDR3 totals 13 residues. V was trimmed by 5 bases and J by 7 bases, leaving 12 bases between them. Here the CDR3 reads CASSNQGGQPQHF. The CDR3 DNA reads TGTGCCAGCAGTAACCAGGGAGGGCAGCCCCAGCATTTT.

The chain recombines TRBV2 with TRBJ2-3; 10 bases line up with TRBD2. The length of the CDR3 is 14 residues. The germline CDR1 and CDR2 sequences are SNHLY and FYNNEI. J lost 4 bases, V lost 6 bases, and 4 bases had no gene match. The CDR3 here is CASRQRGGADTQYF. The CDR3 region has the DNA TGTGCCAGCAGACAGCGGGGGGGCGCAGATACGCAGTATTTT. Supplemented by reference TRBV2 and TRBJ2-3, the full variable domain reads EPEVTQTPSHQVTQMGQEVILRCVPISNHLYFYWYRQILGQKVEFLVSFYNNEISEKSEIFDDQFSVERPDGSNFTLKIRSTKLEDSAMYFCASRQRGGADTQYFGPGTRLTVL.

The chain has TRBV12-3 or TRBV12-4 and TRBJ1-2; TRBD1 is a possible D gene (5 bases). Trimming removed 7 bases from V and 1 base from J, with 10 bases in between. This CDR3 is 13 amino acids long. The CDR3 DNA follows: TGTGCCAGCACAAAGACAGTTAACTATGGCTACACCTTC. Translating gives CASTKTVNYGYTF.

This chain joins TRBV2 and TRBJ1-1, with 7 bases lining up with TRBD1. The CDR3 runs 14 residues. The germline V gene encodes CDR1 SNHLY and CDR2 FYNNEI. J gave up 2 bases and V 5 bases, and 5 bases lay outside the gene matches. This chain's CDR3 is CASSRDRSNTEAFF. CDR3 coding DNA: TGTGCCAGCAGTAGGGACAGATCCAACACTGAAGCTTTCTTT.

The chain links TRBV27 to TRBJ2-7; TRBD2 matches 7 bases. In germline, CDR1 is MNHEY, CDR2 SMNVEV (reference sequence). Germline trimming cut 2 bases from V and 12 bases from J; bases unmatched to any gene: 4. This CDR3 is 11 amino acids long. The chain's CDR3 is CASSLGLEWYF. DNA of the CDR3: TGTGCCAGCAGTTTAGGACTAGAATGGTACTTC.

This rearrangement joins TRBV6-5 to TRBJ2-7; D remains ambiguous. Trimming took 2 bases from V and 5 from J, leaving 4 bases between them. Germline V CDR1 and CDR2: MNHEY, SVGAGI. The CDR3 loop spans 11 amino acids. CDR3 coding DNA: TGTGCCAGCAGTTACCGCGACGAGCAGTACTTC. This sequence encodes CASSYRDEQYF.